The rows below give T cell receptor beta chains drawn from one sample of a study of radiotherapy plus CTLA-4 blockade in lung cancer. Produced via immunoSEQ multiplex PCR; TCRdb's table is partial and in-frame only. Of 30,000 or so clones in the sample, approximately 82% were seen once. This sample comprised peripheral blood, obtained from a patient treated with radiotherapy plus ipilimumab. The receptors were gathered from a human donor with non-small cell lung cancer who had stable disease on radiotherapy plus ipilimumab. Each CDR3 is given with its conserved first and last residue. The D gene is left open where the match is weak. Clone size, where shown, is once, few, many, or a class for clones that have expanded.

J: TRBJ1-3
V: TRBV7-2
size: .
D: .
DNA: TGTGCCAGCAGCTTAATGAGCTCTGGAAACACCATATATTTT
CDR3: CASSLMSSGNTIYF

J: TRBJ2-3
V: TRBV6-6
size: .
D: TRBD1
DNA: TGTGCCAGCACCCGGGACAGCAGGACGCAGTATTTT
CDR3: CASTRDSRTQYF

J: TRBJ2-3
V: TRBV29-1
size: .
D: TRBD2
DNA: TGCAGCTCGAGACTAGCGGAGGCCACAGATACGCAGTATTTT
CDR3: CSSRLAEATDTQYF

J: TRBJ1-5
V: TRBV7-6
size: .
D: .
DNA: TGTGCCAGCAGCTTGGACTCAGGCAATCAGCCCCAGCATTTT
CDR3: CASSLDSGNQPQHF

J: TRBJ1-2
V: TRBV19
size: .
D: .
DNA: TGTGCCTCTCCCGGCCACAGGGTGGTTTATGGCTACACCTTC
CDR3: CASPGHRVVYGYTF

J: TRBJ2-3
V: TRBV29-1
size: .
D: TRBD2
DNA: TGCAGCGACAGGACTAGCGGGGCCACAGATACGCAGTATTTT
CDR3: CSDRTSGATDTQYF

J: TRBJ1-1
V: TRBV6-5
size: few
D: TRBD1
DNA: TGTGCCATCAAAAAGAGGACAGGGGGAACTGAAGCTTTCTTT
CDR3: CAIKKRTGGTEAFF

J: TRBJ2-4
V: TRBV13
size: large
D: TRBD1
DNA: TGTGCCAGCAGCCCCGGGACAGAAAAAAACATTCAGTACTTC
CDR3: CASSPGTEKNIQYF

J: TRBJ1-5
V: TRBV19
size: .
D: TRBD1
DNA: TGTGCCAGTAATGCAGGGGGCTGGACCCAGCATTTT
CDR3: CASNAGGWTQHF

J: TRBJ2-3
V: TRBV5-4
size: few
D: TRBD2
DNA: TGTGCCAGCAGCGGCCACCGAGCGGGGGGGCCGGCAGATACGCAGTATTTT
CDR3: CASSGHRAGGPADTQYF

J: TRBJ1-1
V: TRBV7-9
size: .
D: .
DNA: TGTGCCAGCAGCTTTCGCGGGGAACGGGCGGAAGCTTTCTTT
CDR3: CASSFRGERAEAFF

J: TRBJ1-2
V: TRBV6-5
size: .
D: TRBD1
DNA: TGTGCCAGCTATGACAGGGATGCTTATGGCTACACCTTC
CDR3: CASYDRDAYGYTF

J: TRBJ1-1
V: TRBV28
size: .
D: .
DNA: TGTGCCAACTCGCGAAGGTCGGGTCTGGGAGCTTTCTTT
CDR3: CANSRRSGLGAFF

J: TRBJ1-1
V: TRBV6-1
size: .
D: TRBD1
DNA: TGTGCCAGCAGCTATGACAGGGTGAACACTGAAGCTTTCTTT
CDR3: CASSYDRVNTEAFF

J: TRBJ2-2
V: TRBV7-7
size: .
D: TRBD1
DNA: TGTGCCAGCAGCTTGGGACAGCCCGGGCTTGGGGAGCTGTTTTTT
CDR3: CASSLGQPGLGELFF

J: TRBJ1-2
V: TRBV6-5
size: .
D: .
DNA: TGTGCCAGCATATCGGGCTATGGCTACACCTTC
CDR3: CASISGYGYTF

J: TRBJ2-7
V: TRBV6-5
size: .
D: .
DNA: TGTGCCAGCAGTTGGGGGGCGATCTACGAGCAGTACTTC
CDR3: CASSWGAIYEQYF

J: TRBJ1-3
V: TRBV27
size: once
D: .
DNA: TGTGCCAGCAGTTTAGTTAGGGGCTCTGGAAACACCATATATTTT
CDR3: CASSLVRGSGNTIYF

J: TRBJ1-4
V: TRBV19
size: .
D: .
DNA: TGTGCCAGTACCCCTTGGGAGGGAAATGAAAAACTGTTTTTT
CDR3: CASTPWEGNEKLFF

J: TRBJ1-1
V: TRBV6-1
size: .
D: .
DNA: TGTGCCAGCAGTGAAGCATCGAGACACCTTCCTAACACTGAAGCTTTCTTT
CDR3: CASSEASRHLPNTEAFF

J: TRBJ1-4
V: TRBV14
size: few
D: .
DNA: TGTGCCAGCAGCCAACTTTTTAATGAAAAACTGTTTTTT
CDR3: CASSQLFNEKLFF

J: TRBJ1-6
V: TRBV5-1
size: .
D: TRBD1
DNA: TGCGCCAGCAGCTTGGACGACAGGGTTTCTTCCCCCCTCCACTTT
CDR3: CASSLDDRVSSPLHF

J: TRBJ1-2
V: TRBV2
size: .
D: .
DNA: TGTGCCAGCAGTGATTGGTCAGGGAGCCATGGCTACACCTTC
CDR3: CASSDWSGSHGYTF

J: TRBJ1-2
V: TRBV19
size: .
D: .
DNA: TGTGCCAGTAGTTCCCGGGCCTTCTATGGCTACACCTTC
CDR3: CASSSRAFYGYTF

J: TRBJ1-2
V: TRBV19
size: .
D: .
DNA: TGTGCCAGTAGTATAGGGGCCGGTAACTATGGCTACACCTTC
CDR3: CASSIGAGNYGYTF

J: TRBJ2-1
V: TRBV5-1
size: .
D: TRBD2
DNA: TGCGCCAGCAGCTTGGCGGGGGGGAACAATGAGCAGTTCTTC
CDR3: CASSLAGGNNEQFF

J: TRBJ2-7
V: TRBV5-6
size: .
D: .
DNA: TGTGCCAGCAGCCTAGGGACCGGCGAGCAGTACTTC
CDR3: CASSLGTGEQYF

J: TRBJ1-2
V: TRBV7-9
size: .
D: TRBD1
DNA: TGTGCCAGCAGCTTACACGGACAGGGACACTATGGCTACACCTTC
CDR3: CASSLHGQGHYGYTF

J: TRBJ2-1
V: TRBV6-4
size: .
D: .
DNA: TGTGCCAGCAGTGACTCGGTGCGGGGGCCCCCGGATGAGCAGTTCTTC
CDR3: CASSDSVRGPPDEQFF